This TCR beta chain is drawn from a study of human T cells and chemical hapten exposure (dated by TCRdb to the early 2020s). Describing the broader study: For sensitization, 2% DPC in acetone was applied to a 2 cm by 2 cm area of upper inner arm skin. Blood for TCR sequencing was provided by twenty-nine alopecia patients at one to four time points (pre-sensitization, 2, 6 and 24 weeks). The libraries were sequenced as a pool, and the TCR yield per sample differed mostly because of small variations in library volumes within the pool. Patch testing was performed on the upper back with Finn chambers containing 0.01% DPC, and the patch tests were scored after 6 days according to International Contact Dermatitis Research Group standards. Peripheral blood TCR repertoire changes were tracked in vivo in alopecia patients during primary and secondary sensitization to the hapten diphenylcyclopropenone (DPC). Throughout the roughly 23-week study period, patients were also given weekly therapeutic DPC doses on the scalp. Most of the patients in the cohort were female, and the cohort covered alopecia areata with under or over 50% scalp involvement, alopecia totalis and alopecia universalis. Blood samples were taken from patients before sensitization (week 0) and at 2, 6 and about 24 weeks after DPC sensitization. The research as a whole found: After repeated subsampling, changes were observed in the strength of the expansion versus patch-test correlation and in the threshold at which the correlation became significant. All patients had alopecia, a presumed autoimmune disease, so their immune response might differ from that of healthy individuals. Patch test score was positively correlated with the number of PT1 expanded TCRs, with significance at thresholds 8, 16 and 32 but not at 4. DPC sensitization did not change how many TCRs were above 1 in 1000 frequency, and no evidence was found of alterations in global repertoire structure. Compared with pre-sensitization or healthy control sets, expanded TCRs formed significantly more large CDR3 similarity clusters, which is consistent with antigen-driven responses.

From the cysteine up to the phenylalanine, the CDR3 has a length of 11 residues. Only the CDR3 region is kept as DNA, spanning 33 bases read in frame from base 1. CDR1 and CDR2, looked up from the germline V gene, are MGHDK and SYGVNS. V is clipped by 3 bases and J by 3 bases, and the sequence between their germline boundaries is 3 bases long. Of note for this clonotype: There is no known antigen for this receptor. No much larger clone exists at a distance of one base, and base qualities are not known.

Receptor libraries were prepared by RACE. Sequencing was carried out with a NextSeq 500. During library preparation, unique molecular identifiers were attached to individual cDNA molecules so that TCRs could be counted quantitatively and reproducibly. Each blood RNA sample was used to sequence both TCR alpha and TCR beta chains. As for the original processing: Samples had a median of roughly 100,000 TCRs, with a range from roughly 23,224 to 750,000. V, J and CDR3 annotation of the TCR reads was performed with the Decombinator software suite. Every sample was subsampled to the same number of TCRs (28,000) for the PS versus PT1 abundance plots. Expanded TCRs were defined as absent before sensitization and observed at least eight times at the 2-week time point. TCRdb handled the public reads itself, with Q25 trimming in fastp and clone calling in MiXCR, and kept productive beta chains. Rows are combined by CDR3 protein, so each entry shows the most common genes and DNA. These V and J calls are TCRdb output, not the study's own analysis. Recorded for this sample are about 160,000 distinct CDR3 sequences; roughly a quarter of them occurred a single time. Of the sample, around 1.9% falls within the top ten clones.

Interpreted using the paper, the time point label stands for: patch test 3, about 24 weeks after DPC sensitization. What the treatment or condition label conveys for this sample: therapeutic diphenylcyclopropenone sensitization with weekly scalp DPC. At every patch-test visit, the blood draw took place before the patch test was put on. Patients were eligible if aged 18 to 70, diagnosed with alopecia and judged suitable for DPC therapy, and pregnant patients were excluded. Total RNA was extracted from unfractionated whole blood that had been collected in Tempus Blood RNA tubes. This clonotype was sampled from a woman aged 18-29 years with alopecia areata. Some clones in this sample may be carry-over from other donors' samples. The V and J segments used are TRBV25-1 and TRBJ2-7, with no confidently assigned D gene. Sequencing used whole blood, obtained in connection with sensitization to the hapten diphenylcyclopropenone (DPC). The base sequence is TGTGCCAGCAGTGAGAACTACGAGCAGTACTTC. Its translation reads: CASSENYEQYF.